The next 14 T cell receptor beta chains were all read from a single sample in a study of shared clonotypes between healthy human individuals. TCRdb's copy holds only in-frame clones and misses some; the assay was immunoSEQ multiplex PCR. The table records some 2,500,000 clones, roughly 93% of them present only once. Specimen: naive CD4+ T cells from PBMCs. Subset specified: CD45RA+ positively selected. The receptors here all came from a man younger than 35 in good health. Some clones in this sample may be carry-over from other donors' samples.

The chain recombines TRBV29-1 with TRBJ2-1; 7 positions match TRBD2. The V gene end was trimmed by 4 bases and the J gene end by 0 bases; junction bases not matched to a gene: 9. The CDR3 contains 16 residues. Germline CDR1 and CDR2: SQVTM and ANQGSEA. This chain's CDR3 is CSVASLAAPSYNEQFF. The CDR3 nucleotides read TGCAGCGTTGCAAGCCTAGCGGCTCCCTCCTACAATGAGCAGTTCTTC.

The V gene is TRBV7-2, the J gene TRBJ2-5; 8 bases line up with TRBD2. Germline V lookup: CDR1 SGHTA, CDR2 FQGNSA. V trimming: 4 bases; J trimming: 5 bases; junction bases outside the gene matches: 9. The CDR3 is 15 amino acids. CDR3: CASSSAGTSLETQYF. Written as DNA, the CDR3 is TGTGCCAGCAGCTCCGCCGGGACTAGTCTCGAGACCCAGTACTTC.

This clone has a single count. The chain links TRBV10-3 to TRBJ2-2, with 7 bases aligning to TRBD2. J gave up 3 bases and V 3 bases, and 4 bases lay outside the gene matches. The CDR3 is made up of 15 amino acids. CDR1 and CDR2 (germline): ENHRY, SYGVKD. The CDR3: CAISERLADTGELFF. CDR3 bases: TGTGCCATCAGTGAACGACTAGCCGACACCGGGGAGCTGTTTTTT.

The chain links TRBV19 to TRBJ2-7; 10 bases align to TRBD1. CDR1 is LNHDA, CDR2 SQIVND, per germline (reference sequence). This CDR3 comprises 14 residues. The V gene end was trimmed by 6 bases and the J gene end by 1 base; junction bases not matched to a gene: 3. CDR3 sequence reads: CASRRDRGSYEQYF. In nucleotides, the CDR3 is TGTGCCAGTAGGAGGGACAGGGGTTCCTACGAGCAGTACTTC.

The gene calls are TRBV4-1 and TRBJ2-2, with TRBD1 as a possible D gene (6 bases). Trimming took off 3 bases at V and 7 bases at J, with 15 bases between the two ends. CDR1 is MGHRA and CDR2 is YSYEKL in the germline V gene. The CDR3 consists of 15 residues. CDR3 sequence (DNA): TGCGCCAGCAGCCAGACCACAGGGTCAGGCGGGGAGCTGTTTTTT. The encoded protein is CASSQTTGSGGELFF.

As DNA, the CDR3 is TGTGCCAGCAGCGCCAGACCGGGACAGGGTAGAGAGACCCAGTACTTC. Protein sequence: CASSARPGQGRETQYF. V and J are TRBV7-9 and TRBJ2-5; 9 bases match TRBD1. The CDR3 totals 16 residues. V was clipped by 5 bases and J by 4 bases; unmatched bases: 11. Germline V CDR1 and CDR2: SEHNR, FQNEAQ (reference sequence). Filled out from reference TRBV7-9 and TRBJ2-5, the complete variable domain reads DTGVSQNPRHKITKRGQNVTFRCDPISEHNRLYWYRQTLGQGPEFLTYFQNEAQLEKSRLLSDRFSAERPKGSFSTLEIQRTEQGDSAMYLCASSARPGQGRETQYFGPGTRLLVL.

A remark on this clone: This sample also contains other DNA sequences that code for the same CDR3. The chain joins TRBV28 to TRBJ1-5, with unresolved D. V was shortened by 5 bases and J by 7 bases, with 9 bases between the two germline ends. CDR1 is MDHEN, CDR2 SYDVKM, per germline. This CDR3 is built from 12 residues. CDR3 nucleotide sequence: TGTGCCAGCAGTCCCGCGGGGCAGCCCCAGCATTTT. Its protein product is CASSPAGQPQHF.

This chain uses TRBV29-1 with TRBJ2-2; D may be TRBD2 (5 bases). From germline, CDR1 is SQVTM and CDR2 ANQGSEA. CDR3 length: 14 amino acids. The germline V and J ends were trimmed by 7 bases and 3 bases, with 15 bases remaining between them. The CDR3: CSAGGWDYTGELFF. CDR3 nucleotide sequence: TGCAGCGCCGGCGGGTGGGATTACACCGGGGAGCTGTTTTTT.

The CDR3 DNA reads TGTGCCAGCAGTGAAGCAGGGCGGTGGGAGCAGTACTTC. Translating gives CASSEAGRWEQYF. The chain has TRBV2 and TRBJ2-7; D not resolved. Trimming pared 0 bases from V and 7 bases from J, leaving 10 bases between. In germline, CDR1 is SNHLY, CDR2 FYNNEI. CDR3 size: 13 residues.

The V and J genes are TRBV7-2 and TRBJ1-5; TRBD1 aligns across 8 bases. There are 16 residues in the CDR3. V was pared by 1 base and J by 4 bases, with 6 bases of the junction left unmatched. From germline, CDR1 is SGHTA and CDR2 FQGNSA. CDR3 sequence (DNA): TGTGCCAGCAGCTTAGGGCCCTGGACAGGGAATCAGCCCCAGCATTTT. This encodes CASSLGPWTGNQPQHF.

The rearrangement links TRBV4-1 to TRBJ2-3; maybe TRBD1 (5 bases). The length of the CDR3 is 16 residues. Trimming took off 1 base at V and 0 bases at J, with 11 bases between the two ends. Germline V CDR1 and CDR2: MGHRA, YSYEKL. The CDR3: CASSQVFQGSTDTQYF. The CDR3 DNA reads as TGCGCCAGCAGCCAAGTATTTCAGGGTAGCACAGATACGCAGTATTTT.

The chain employs TRBV28 and TRBJ2-5, with 9 bases matching TRBD1. The trim removed 8 bases at V and 1 base at J, leaving 5 bases unmatched. The V gene's germline CDR1 is MDHEN and CDR2 SYDVKM. The CDR3 totals 14 residues. As DNA, the CDR3 is TGTGCCAGCTCAGACAGGGGGAGCCAAGAGACCCAGTACTTC. This codes for CASSDRGSQETQYF.

The chain couples TRBV7-3 to TRBJ2-7, with D perhaps matching TRBD2 (6 bases). Trimming removed 8 bases from V and 5 bases from J, with 16 bases in between. The CDR3 extends over 13 amino acids. Germline lookup yields CDR1 SGHTA and CDR2 FQGTGA. CDR3 in amino acids: CASGGRGGDEQYF. The CDR3 DNA follows: TGTGCCAGCGGCGGGCGGGGAGGCGACGAGCAGTACTTC.

A few counts support this clone. The chain has TRBV27 and TRBJ1-5; 7 bases align to TRBD1. The CDR3 is 16 residues long. V lost 6 bases to trimming and J lost 5 bases; unmatched junction nucleotides: 13. CDR1 and CDR2 (germline): MNHEY, SMNVEV (reference sequence). CDR3 bases: TGTGCCAGCAGGCCTCAACAGGGGATTAGGCATCAGCCCCAGCATTTT. Translated: CASRPQQGIRHQPQHF.